The 30 T cell receptor beta chains below all came from one sample that was sequenced in a study of T cell responses to AZD1222 COVID-19 vaccine. Profiled with immunoSEQ multiplex PCR; TCRdb holds only in-frame clones, not every one. Of 170,000 or so clones in the sample, approximately 90% were seen once. The sample here was peripheral blood, taken on day 0 of AZD1222 vaccination. The receptors shown here come from an adult in good health.

The V gene is TRBV5-6, the J gene TRBJ1-1; D ambiguous. Germline loops: CDR1 SGHDT, CDR2 YYEEEE. This CDR3 comprises 13 residues. The V end lost 2 bases, the J end lost 8 bases, and 13 bases lay between the germline ends. The CDR3 is CASSLFRGREAFF. CDR3 bases: TGTGCCAGCAGCTTATTCAGAGGGAGGGAAGCTTTCTTT.

Written as DNA, the CDR3 is TGTGCCAGCAGTTTATCCCCGGGTGGGCGGCAAGCTGGAAACACCATATATTTT. The encoded protein is CASSLSPGGRQAGNTIYF. The chain has TRBV27 and TRBJ1-3; the D is unclear. The CDR3 is 18 residues long. V lost 0 bases, J lost 2 bases, and 17 bases lay in between. Germline assignment: CDR1 MNHEY and CDR2 SMNVEV (reference sequence).

The V call is TRBV12-3 or TRBV12-4, the J call TRBJ2-2; D gene unclear. Trimming took off 3 bases at V and 6 bases at J, with 5 bases between the two ends. This CDR3 is 12 amino acids long. DNA of the CDR3: TGTGCCAGCAGTTTCGTGGCCGGGGAGCTGTTTTTT. It is translated as CASSFVAGELFF.

In this sample, this clone turned up a few times. This chain uses TRBV7-8 with TRBJ2-1, with D possibly TRBD1 on 6 matching bases. Germline V lookup: CDR1 SGHVS, CDR2 FQNEAQ. Trimming took off 1 base at V and 12 bases at J, with 7 bases between the two ends. The CDR3 has 11 amino acids. CDR3 DNA sequence: TGTGCCAGCAGCTTAGGGGGGCTGCAGTTCTTC. This gives the protein CASSLGGLQFF.

This rearrangement joins TRBV28 to TRBJ2-3; TRBD2 is a possible D gene (6 bases). Germline V gene data show CDR1 as MDHEN and CDR2 as SYDVKM. The CDR3 sequence is 11 residues long. Between the trimmed V and J ends, which lost 5 bases and 7 bases, there was a span of 7 bases. The CDR3 loop is CASSRGNTQYF. CDR3 in DNA: TGTGCCAGCAGTCGGGGGAATACGCAGTATTTT. Supplemented by reference TRBV28 and TRBJ2-3, the full variable domain reads DVKVTQSSRYLVKRTGEKVFLECVQDMDHENMFWYRQDPGLGLRLIYFSYDVKMKEKGDIPEGYSVSREKKERFSLILESASTNQTSMYLCASSRGNTQYFGPGTRLTVL.

The V gene is TRBV3-1 (or the pseudogene TRBV3-2), the J gene TRBJ2-1; TRBD2 matches 8 bases. V lost 0 bases, J lost 2 bases, and 12 bases stayed unmatched. CDR1 and CDR2 from the germline V gene are LGHDT and YNNKEL (reference sequence). This CDR3 is 19 amino acids long. In DNA form, the CDR3 reads TGTGCCAGCAGCCAAGAGCTTCCAGCGGGAGTAGGAGCCTACAATGAGCAGTTCTTC. Its translation is CASSQELPAGVGAYNEQFF.

The V call is TRBV18, the J call TRBJ1-1; TRBD1 agrees at 12 bases. Germline CDR1 is KGHSH and CDR2 is LQKENI. This CDR3 comprises 16 residues. The junction had 3 bases not matched to a gene; V was cut back by 3 bases and J by 1 base. CDR3: CASSPRDRGPNTEAFF. The CDR3, as DNA: TGTGCCAGCTCACCCAGGGACAGGGGGCCGAACACTGAAGCTTTCTTT.

This clone has only a few counts. The chain is built from TRBV3-1 (or the pseudogene TRBV3-2) and TRBJ2-7, with D hard to call. The germline gives CDR1 LGHDT, CDR2 YNNKEL (reference sequence). CDR3 length equals 13 residues. The V end lost 3 bases, the J end lost 7 bases, and 13 bases lay between the germline ends. The CDR3 sequence is CASSQYKPGEQYF. As DNA, the CDR3 is TGTGCCAGCAGCCAGTATAAACCTGGGGAGCAGTACTTC.

The rearrangement joins TRBV28 to TRBJ1-3, with D possibly TRBD1 on 5 matching bases. V gave up 8 bases and J gave up 0 bases, with 20 bases separating them. Germline lookup yields CDR1 MDHEN and CDR2 SYDVKM. This CDR3 contains 17 residues. CDR3 DNA: TGTGCCAGCGCCCTTCCAGGCGGGGGAAACTCTGGAAACACCATATATTTT. It translates to CASALPGGGNSGNTIYF. The variable domain in full, with the rest retrieved from reference TRBV28 and TRBJ1-3, is DVKVTQSSRYLVKRTGEKVFLECVQDMDHENMFWYRQDPGLGLRLIYFSYDVKMKEKGDIPEGYSVSREKKERFSLILESASTNQTSMYLCASALPGGGNSGNTIYFGEGSWLTVV.

V gene TRBV5-4 combines with J gene TRBJ1-1; weak D call: TRBD1 (6 bases). Germline CDR1 and CDR2: SGHNT and YYREEE (reference sequence). With 2 bases removed from V and 0 bases from J, the gap between germline ends came to 11 bases. This CDR3 spans 15 amino acids. Written as DNA, the CDR3 is TGTGCCAGCAGCTTCCGGGGGGCTATGAACACTGAAGCTTTCTTT. It is translated as CASSFRGAMNTEAFF.

Only one count was recorded for this clone. V is TRBV2 and J is TRBJ2-7; D gene ambiguous. CDR3 length: 13 amino acids. The germline gives CDR1 SNHLY, CDR2 FYNNEI. V was cut by 7 bases and J by 7 bases, with 17 bases left in between. CDR3 nucleotides: TGTGCCAGCAATGATGCTTTAAGTTGGGAGCAGTACTTC. As protein: CASNDALSWEQYF.

The rearrangement uses TRBV2 and TRBJ2-7; the D gene is possibly TRBD1 (6 bases). Trimming removed 5 bases at V and 3 bases at J, with 8 bases between. This CDR3 has 12 residues. CDR1 SNHLY and CDR2 FYNNEI come from the germline V gene. The DNA for the CDR3 is TGTGCCAGCAGTTCGACAGGCTACGAGCAGTACTTC. Amino acid sequence: CASSSTGYEQYF. Together with reference TRBV2 and TRBJ2-7, the CDR3 gives the full variable domain: EPEVTQTPSHQVTQMGQEVILRCVPISNHLYFYWYRQILGQKVEFLVSFYNNEISEKSEIFDDQFSVERPDGSNFTLKIRSTKLEDSAMYFCASSSTGYEQYFGPGTRLTVT.

The J gene is TRBJ1-1, the V gene TRBV7-9, with TRBD1 matching 8 bases. J gave up 3 bases and V 3 bases, and 3 bases lay outside the gene matches. Germline CDR1 SEHNR, CDR2 FQNEAQ (reference sequence). The CDR3 is 14 residues long. CDR3 sequence reads: CASSLGQVYTEAFF. CDR3 in DNA: TGTGCCAGCAGCTTGGGACAGGTGTACACTGAAGCTTTCTTT. Complete variable domain (other parts from reference TRBV7-9 and TRBJ1-1): DTGVSQNPRHKITKRGQNVTFRCDPISEHNRLYWYRQTLGQGPEFLTYFQNEAQLEKSRLLSDRFSAERPKGSFSTLEIQRTEQGDSAMYLCASSLGQVYTEAFFGQGTRLTVV.

V is TRBV6-5 and J is TRBJ2-7; tentative D call: TRBD1 (6 bases). The germline V and J ends were trimmed by 3 bases and 1 base, with 10 bases remaining between them. Germline CDR1 MNHEY, CDR2 SVGAGI. The CDR3 totals 14 residues. CDR3 in DNA: TGTGCCAGCAGTTATAAGGACAGTTCCTACGAGCAGTACTTC. Its translation is CASSYKDSSYEQYF.

Only one count was recorded for this clone. This chain uses TRBV19 with TRBJ2-2; TRBD2 matches 11 bases. This CDR3 has 17 residues. Germline V gene sequence: CDR1 LNHDA, CDR2 SQIVND (reference sequence). V shed 5 bases, J shed 5 bases, and the junction held 10 bases outside the gene matches. DNA for the CDR3: TGTGCCAGTAGTCGAAAAACTAGCGGGAGTGGAACCGGGGAGCTGTTTTTT. Translating it yields CASSRKTSGSGTGELFF.

This clone showed up just once. J is TRBJ1-6 and V is TRBV3-1 (or the pseudogene TRBV3-2); D is ambiguous. Trimming shortened V by 1 base and J by 6 bases, and 10 bases separated the two germline ends. CDR1 is LGHDT and CDR2 is YNNKEL in the germline V gene (reference sequence). The CDR3 runs to 15 residues. The CDR3 region has the DNA TGTGCCAGCAGCCAAGGCCAGTTAGGTAATTCACCCCTCCACTTT. Translating it yields CASSQGQLGNSPLHF.

The rearrangement joins TRBV19 to TRBJ2-5; TRBD2 agrees at 7 bases. Trimming cost V 2 bases and J 2 bases; bases outside gene matches: 11. CDR1 is LNHDA, CDR2 SQIVND, per germline (reference sequence). The length of the CDR3 is 17 residues. The CDR3 DNA follows: TGTGCCAGTAGTATACGGGGAGGCGGGAGAGGTCAAGAGACCCAGTACTTC. Protein product: CASSIRGGGRGQETQYF.

The chain employs TRBV28 and TRBJ1-1, with a weak D call TRBD1 (5 bases). Germline V gives CDR1 MDHEN, CDR2 SYDVKM. This CDR3 is built from 12 residues. Trimming pared 7 bases from V and 6 bases from J, leaving 12 bases between. The CDR3 DNA sequence: TGTGCCAGCAATCGGGGGTACGCTGAAGCTTTCTTT. This gives the protein CASNRGYAEAFF.

The gene calls are TRBV2 and TRBJ1-3, with 10 nucleotides matching TRBD1. This CDR3 comprises 17 residues. The trim removed 6 bases at V and 0 bases at J, leaving 8 bases unmatched. CDR1 and CDR2 (germline): SNHLY, FYNNEI. The DNA of the CDR3 is TGTGCCAGCAGCGCCACCGGGACAGGGGCCTCTGGAAACACCATATATTTT. It encodes CASSATGTGASGNTIYF. Full variable domain (outside the CDR3, taken from reference TRBV2 and TRBJ1-3): EPEVTQTPSHQVTQMGQEVILRCVPISNHLYFYWYRQILGQKVEFLVSFYNNEISEKSEIFDDQFSVERPDGSNFTLKIRSTKLEDSAMYFCASSATGTGASGNTIYFGEGSWLTVV.

This chain joins TRBV3-1 (or the pseudogene TRBV3-2) and TRBJ1-6, with D maybe TRBD1 (6 bases). CDR1 and CDR2 from the germline V gene are LGHDT and YNNKEL (reference sequence). The CDR3 is made up of 13 amino acids. V was trimmed by 4 bases and J by 9 bases, leaving 10 bases between them. The CDR3 loop reads CASSLPRGSPLHF. The CDR3 DNA is TGTGCCAGCAGCCTCCCCAGGGGTTCACCCCTCCACTTT.

The V call is TRBV7-5, the J call TRBJ2-7; the table gives TRBD2 as D, unverified against the DNA. TRBV7-5 is a pseudogene locus. The CDR3 runs 11 residues. The CDR3 region is CVRSSRYEQYF. For the CDR3, the DNA is TGTGTCAGAAGCTCCCGCTACGAGCAGTACTTC.

This clone was detected a few times. The rearrangement uses TRBV15 and TRBJ2-7; 8 nucleotides match TRBD2. V trimming: 0 bases; J trimming: 2 bases; junction bases outside the gene matches: 15. Per the germline V gene, CDR1 is LNHNV and CDR2 is YYDKDF (reference sequence). This CDR3 is built from 19 residues. The CDR3 DNA reads as TGTGCCACCAGCAGAGATGGCAGGCACCGACTAGCGAGCCCCTACGAGCAGTACTTC. Residues: CATSRDGRHRLASPYEQYF.

The chain carries TRBV5-1 and TRBJ1-2, with D possibly TRBD1 on 6 matching bases. Germline V gene sequence: CDR1 SGHRS, CDR2 YFSETQ. The germline V and J ends were trimmed by 4 bases and 5 bases, with 12 bases remaining between them. This CDR3 spans 13 amino acids. The CDR3 nucleotides are TGCGCCAGCAGCACACAGGGAACTTATGGCTACACCTTC. Protein sequence: CASSTQGTYGYTF.

This chain joins TRBV4-1 and TRBJ1-3; D is unclear. From germline, CDR1 is MGHRA and CDR2 YSYEKL. Trimming left V 0 bases short and J 3 bases short, with 3 bases between. The CDR3 has 13 residues. The CDR3 DNA is TGCGCCAGCAGCCAAGATCTTGGAAACACCATATATTTT. It codes for CASSQDLGNTIYF.

This chain connects TRBV11-3 to TRBJ1-5; 7 nucleotides match TRBD1. The CDR3 contains 15 residues. Germline CDR1 reads SGHNT; CDR2 reads YENEEA. V shed 5 bases, J shed 3 bases, and the junction held 7 bases outside the gene matches. This CDR3 is CASSGGTAINQPQHF. CDR3 DNA sequence: TGTGCCAGCAGCGGAGGGACAGCCATCAATCAGCCCCAGCATTTT.

The chain employs TRBV6-5 and TRBJ2-3; D is unresolved. Germline V gene sequence: CDR1 MNHEY, CDR2 SVGAGI. Between the trimmed V and J ends, which lost 8 bases and 2 bases, there was a span of 5 bases. The CDR3 has 11 residues. The CDR3, as DNA: TGTGCCAGCGGAAACACAGATACGCAGTATTTT. Its translation is CASGNTDTQYF.

This chain joins TRBV7-9 and TRBJ2-2, with TRBD2 as a possible D gene (5 bases). This CDR3 region has 16 residues. Trimming took 2 bases from V and 4 from J, leaving 14 bases between them. Germline CDR1 reads SEHNR; CDR2 reads FQNEAQ (reference sequence). This CDR3 reads CASSLRPDFSTGELFF. CDR3 sequence (DNA): TGTGCCAGCAGCTTAAGGCCGGACTTTAGCACCGGGGAGCTGTTTTTT.

DNA for the CDR3: TGTGCCACCAGCAGTGGGGACAGGAACACCGGGGAGCTGTTTTTT. Its protein product is CATSSGDRNTGELFF. V usage is TRBV15 and J usage is TRBJ2-2, with TRBD1 matching 7 bases. V shed 3 bases and J 1 base; nucleotides not matched to a gene: 2. Germline CDR1 LNHNV, CDR2 YYDKDF (reference sequence). The CDR3 has 15 amino acids. The full variable domain, completed using reference TRBV15 and TRBJ2-2, is DAMVIQNPRYQVTQFGKPVTLSCSQTLNHNVMYWYQQKSSQAPKLLFHYYDKDFNNEADTPDNFQSRRPNTSFCFLDIRSPGLGDTAMYLCATSSGDRNTGELFFGEGSRLTVL.

The chain combines TRBV6-5 with TRBJ1-2; a possible D gene is TRBD1 (5 bases). Germline CDR1 and CDR2: MNHEY and SVGAGI. CDR3 length: 14 amino acids. The V gene lost 7 bases and the J gene lost 7 bases, with 19 bases spanning the gap. CDR3 amino acids: CASTRVGVSAGYTF. The CDR3 DNA reads TGTGCCAGCACTCGAGTGGGGGTTTCGGCTGGCTACACCTTC.

This chain uses TRBV16 with TRBJ1-5; 10 bases agree with TRBD1. The CDR3 is made up of 16 amino acids. The germline gives CDR1 KGHSY, CDR2 FQNENV. V was clipped by 4 bases and J by 2 bases; unmatched bases: 5. The CDR3, as DNA: TGTGCCAGCAGCCCCGACAGGGGGCAAGGCAATCAGCCCCAGCATTTT. Residues: CASSPDRGQGNQPQHF.